A selection of T cell receptor beta chains follows, all from one sample in a study of control samples from healthy donors and cancer patients. Profiled with immunoSEQ multiplex PCR; TCRdb holds only in-frame clones, not every one. The sample consists of 130,000 or so clones, 80% to 95% of them appearing once. Material: blood. These receptors were obtained from a man between 18 and 29 years old in good health. Each CDR3 is given with its conserved first and last residue. Each record gives: V gene, D gene, J gene, clone size, CDR3 protein, CDR3 DNA. The D gene is left open where the match is weak. A row's size may be missing; if present it is once, few, many or a size class.

>TRBV30|.|TRBJ1-5|.
CAWRVGYSNQPQHF
TGTGCCTGGAGGGTGGGCTATAGCAATCAGCCCCAGCATTTT
>TRBV6-4|TRBD1|TRBJ2-3|.
CASSGQGEADTQYF
TGTGCCAGCAGTGGACAGGGGGAGGCAGATACGCAGTATTTT
>TRBV6-5|.|TRBJ1-3|.
CATTGGVEGNTIYF
TGTGCCACCACCGGGGGGGTGGAAGGAAACACCATATATTTT
>TRBV24-1|TRBD2|TRBJ2-1|.
CATSESGLADGYEQFF
TGTGCCACCAGTGAGTCGGGACTAGCGGACGGCTATGAGCAGTTCTTC
>TRBV27|.|TRBJ2-2|.
CASSLAGSSTGELFF
TGTGCCAGCAGTTTGGCGGGATCTTCCACCGGGGAGCTGTTTTTT
>TRBV5-1|.|TRBJ2-3|.
CASSSIKTSTDTQYF
TGCGCCAGCAGCTCTATAAAGACTAGCACAGATACGCAGTATTTT
>TRBV3-1/TRBV3-2|.|TRBJ2-4|.
CASSQGGVAKNIQYF
TGTGCCAGCAGCCAAGGGGGGGTAGCCAAAAACATTCAGTACTTC
>TRBV7-9|.|TRBJ1-2|.
CASSLWLDGYTF
TGTGCCAGCAGCTTATGGCTGGATGGCTACACCTTC
>TRBV11-2|.|TRBJ2-7|once
CASSLGVAYEQYF
TGTGCCAGCAGCTTAGGAGTTGCCTACGAGCAGTACTTC
>TRBV13|TRBD1|TRBJ1-2|.
CASSWTDRENNYGYTF
TGTGCCAGCAGCTGGACGGACAGGGAGAACAACTATGGCTACACCTTC
>TRBV5-1|.|TRBJ2-3|.
CASSPSHPTDTQYF
TGCGCCAGCAGCCCTAGCCACCCAACAGATACGCAGTATTTT
>TRBV5-1|TRBD1|TRBJ2-1|.
CASSFTRDREFF
TGCGCCAGCAGTTTTACCCGGGACAGGGAGTTCTTC
>TRBV9|TRBD2|TRBJ2-3|.
CASSVVDLAGGPHTQYF
TGTGCCAGCAGCGTAGTCGACCTAGCGGGGGGGCCTCATACGCAGTATTTT
>TRBV6-1|.|TRBJ2-2|.
CASSDVQSNWKSGELFF
TGTGCCAGCAGTGACGTCCAATCGAACTGGAAATCCGGGGAGCTGTTTTTT
>TRBV19|.|TRBJ1-2|.
CASSITQDGYTF
TGTGCCAGTAGTATAACCCAGGATGGCTACACCTTC
>TRBV7-9|.|TRBJ2-1|few
CASSFSGQGPVSYNEQFF
TGTGCCAGCAGCTTCAGTGGGCAGGGGCCGGTTTCCTACAATGAGCAGTTCTTC
>TRBV6-1|.|TRBJ1-5|.
CASSERGSQPQHF
TGTGCCAGCAGTGAAAGGGGTAGTCAGCCCCAGCATTTT
>TRBV15|TRBD1|TRBJ1-5|once
CATSRATGVVHQPQHF
TGTGCCACCAGCAGGGCGACAGGGGTAGTTCATCAGCCCCAGCATTTT
>TRBV5-4|TRBD2|TRBJ2-5|.
CASSLVAGAGYQETQYF
TGTGCCAGCAGCTTGGTAGCGGGGGCTGGGTACCAAGAGACCCAGTACTTC
>TRBV19|.|TRBJ1-1|.
CASSISYSNTEAFF
TGTGCCAGTAGTATCAGTTACTCGAACACTGAAGCTTTCTTT
>TRBV27|TRBD1|TRBJ1-2|.
CASSLTGTAYYGYTF
TGTGCCAGCAGTTTAACGGGGACAGCTTACTATGGCTACACCTTC
>TRBV5-1|TRBD1|TRBJ1-2|.
CASSAGPGTGDGYTF
TGCGCCAGCAGCGCAGGACCCGGGACAGGGGATGGCTACACCTTC
>TRBV3-1/TRBV3-2|.|TRBJ1-1|.
CASSQERVAFF
TGTGCCAGCAGCCAAGAGAGGGTAGCTTTCTTT
>TRBV5-1|TRBD2|TRBJ2-5|.
CASSHASGGEETQYF
TGCGCCAGCAGCCATGCTAGCGGGGGGGAAGAGACCCAGTACTTC
>TRBV29-1|.|TRBJ1-1|once
CSVGGRLGTEAFF
TGCAGCGTTGGGGGACGGCTGGGCACTGAAGCTTTCTTT
>TRBV7-2|.|TRBJ1-1|.
CASSLVGQGEAFF
TGTGCCAGCAGCTTAGTAGGGCAGGGTGAAGCTTTCTTT
>TRBV6-5|TRBD2|TRBJ2-1|.
CASSSAGTSSNEQFF
TGTGCCAGCAGCTCCGCCGGGACTAGCTCCAATGAGCAGTTCTTC
>TRBV12-3/TRBV12-4|TRBD1|TRBJ1-1|.
CASTDRDTEAFF
TGTGCCAGCACGGACAGGGACACTGAAGCTTTCTTT
>TRBV2|.|TRBJ2-2|.
CASSSHTGELFF
TGTGCCAGCAGCTCCCACACCGGGGAGCTGTTTTTT
>TRBV7-9|TRBD1|TRBJ2-2|.
CASSLVGTVLTGELFF
TGTGCCAGCAGCTTAGTAGGGACAGTGCTCACCGGGGAGCTGTTTTTT
>TRBV29-1|.|TRBJ1-5|few
CSVGEGVLGNQPQHF
TGCAGCGTGGGGGAGGGGGTTCTGGGCAATCAGCCCCAGCATTTT
>TRBV6-1|.|TRBJ2-1|.
CASSDLEGGDNEQFF
TGTGCCAGCAGTGATCTCGAGGGGGGTGACAATGAGCAGTTCTTC
>TRBV9|.|TRBJ2-1|.
CASSSSGSYNEQFF
TGTGCCAGCAGTTCCTCCGGCTCCTACAATGAGCAGTTCTTC
>TRBV10-3|.|TRBJ2-5|.
CAISERGAQETQYF
TGTGCCATCAGTGAGCGGGGGGCACAAGAGACCCAGTACTTC
>TRBV9|TRBD2|TRBJ2-5|.
CASSLRLAGGQETQYF
TGTGCCAGCAGCCTCCGACTAGCGGGGGGCCAAGAGACCCAGTACTTC
>TRBV6-7|.|TRBJ2-1|once
CARSNYCPPGPQYNEQFF
TGTGCCAGATCCAATTATTGCCCCCCGGGACCACAATACAATGAGCAGTTCTTC
>TRBV4-1|.|TRBJ1-2|.
CASSQVNGGYTF
TGCGCCAGCAGCCAAGTAAACGGTGGCTACACCTTC
>TRBV5-1|TRBD2|TRBJ2-1|.
CASSLIAGGPYNEQFF
TGCGCCAGCAGCCTTATAGCGGGGGGGCCCTACAATGAGCAGTTCTTC
>TRBV5-5|TRBD1|TRBJ1-1|.
CASSNRTGWSVTEAFF
TGTGCCAGCAGCAACCGGACAGGGTGGTCGGTTACTGAAGCTTTCTTT
>TRBV4-2|TRBD2|TRBJ2-3|.
CASSQVGEGSDTQYF
TGTGCCAGCAGCCAAGTCGGGGAGGGTTCAGATACGCAGTATTTT
>TRBV5-1|.|TRBJ2-1|.
CASSLGRSNEQFF
TGCGCCAGCAGCTTGGGACGGTCCAATGAGCAGTTCTTC
>TRBV19|.|TRBJ1-1|.
CASSQTGTSNTEAFF
TGTGCCAGTAGTCAAACCGGGACCTCCAACACTGAAGCTTTCTTT
>TRBV19|.|TRBJ1-1|.
CASSFSRGNTEAFF
TGTGCCAGTAGTTTCTCGAGAGGGAACACTGAAGCTTTCTTT
>TRBV3-1/TRBV3-2|TRBD1|TRBJ1-2|.
CASSPRGRNYGYTF
TGTGCCAGCAGCCCCAGGGGGCGCAACTATGGCTACACCTTC
>TRBV6-4|TRBD1|TRBJ1-2|few
CASSVSGTANYGYTF
TGTGCCAGCAGTGTATCCGGGACAGCTAACTATGGCTACACCTTC
>TRBV30|.|TRBJ1-4|.
CAWSVLRATNEKLFF
TGTGCCTGGAGTGTACTAAGAGCAACTAATGAAAAACTGTTTTTT
>TRBV9|.|TRBJ2-3|.
CASSVVDGGPTDTQYF
TGTGCCAGCAGCGTAGTTGACGGGGGACCCACAGATACGCAGTATTTT
>TRBV9|.|TRBJ1-5|once
CASSVGSGASQPQHF
TGTGCCAGCAGCGTAGGGTCAGGGGCTAGCCAGCCCCAGCATTTT
>TRBV19|TRBD2|TRBJ2-3|.
CASSMPLRGRGADTQYF
TGTGCCAGTAGTATGCCACTCCGGGGGCGGGGGGCAGATACGCAGTATTTT
>TRBV4-1|TRBD2|TRBJ2-3|.
CASTSGELNTDTQYF
TGCGCCAGCACTAGCGGGGAACTAAACACAGATACGCAGTATTTT
>TRBV6-4|.|TRBJ2-1|.
CASSAEDDRKQFF
TGTGCCAGCAGTGCAGAAGACGACAGGAAGCAGTTCTTC